These T cell receptor beta chains were read from a single sample in a study of shared clonotypes between healthy human individuals. Using immunoSEQ multiplex PCR, the repertoire was profiled, and TCRdb retains in-frame clones only, with some absent. Among about 1.1 million clones, approximately 75% were seen once, and the ten largest hold more than 0.85%. The material sequenced was memory CD4+ T cells from PBMCs. Receptors originate from a man between 18 and 35 years old in good health. Some clones in this sample may be carry-over from other donors' samples. Each CDR3 is given with its conserved first and last residue. A D gene is named only where the DNA matches it firmly. For some rows the clone size is stated as once, few or many, or as a class when expanded; others skip it.

V gene	J gene	D gene	clone size	CDR3 protein	CDR3 DNA
TRBV5-4	TRBJ1-2	.	.	CASSLWGGSYGYTF	TGTGCCAGCAGCTTGTGGGGCGGGAGTTATGGCTACACCTTC
TRBV18	TRBJ2-5	.	.	CASSPVGKEGEQYF	TGTGCCAGCTCACCCGTGGGGAAGGAGGGGGAGCAGTACTTC
TRBV6-5	TRBJ1-2	.	.	CASSPGSGPDYGYTF	TGTGCCAGCAGTCCTGGCTCGGGACCCGACTATGGCTACACCTTC
TRBV29-1	TRBJ2-3	.	.	CSVEPGLLGDTQYF	TGCAGCGTTGAACCGGGACTCCTCGGGGATACGCAGTATTTT
TRBV5-1	TRBJ2-5	.	many	CASKVPQTQGRYF	TGCGCCAGCAAAGTCCCCCAAACTCAGGGTCGGTACTTC
TRBV5-1	TRBJ2-1	TRBD2	once	CASSSRGGSDNEQFF	TGCGCCAGCAGCTCGCGAGGCGGGAGTGACAATGAGCAGTTCTTC
TRBV5-1	TRBJ1-1	.	.	CASSPSFRAGNTEAFF	TGCGCCAGCAGCCCCTCTTTTAGAGCAGGGAACACTGAAGCTTTCTTT
TRBV27	TRBJ2-4	.	.	CASSPLGGSGKNIQYF	TGTGCCAGCAGCCCCCTAGGGGGATCGGGCAAAAACATTCAGTACTTC
TRBV6-5	TRBJ1-6	TRBD1	.	CASSYSTGLGSPLHF	TGTGCCAGCAGTTACTCGACAGGGTTGGGGTCACCCCTCCACTTT
TRBV5-1	TRBJ1-4	TRBD1	.	CASSRTGTGTEKLFF	TGCGCCAGCAGCAGAACCGGGACAGGTACTGAAAAACTGTTTTTT
TRBV7-8	TRBJ1-4	TRBD1	.	CASSPGGTANEKLFF	TGTGCCAGCAGCCCGGGAGGGACAGCTAATGAAAAACTGTTTTTT
TRBV10-3	TRBJ2-5	TRBD1	.	CAISGTGGMETQYF	TGTGCCATCAGTGGGACAGGGGGGATGGAGACCCAGTACTTC
TRBV7-6	TRBJ2-5	.	once	CASSFTREETQYF	TGTGCCAGCAGCTTTACACGCGAGGAGACCCAGTACTTC
TRBV4-1	TRBJ2-1	TRBD2	.	CASSQDDRRGGFSYNEQFF	TGCGCCAGCAGCCAAGATGATCGTCGCGGGGGGTTCTCCTACAATGAGCAGTTCTTC
TRBV30	TRBJ2-2	.	many	CAWRGSWNTGELFF	TGTGCCTGGAGGGGATCTTGGAACACCGGGGAGCTGTTTTTT
TRBV29-1	TRBJ2-5	.	.	CSVEARRTQYF	TGCAGCGTTGAAGCACGGCGGACCCAGTACTTC
TRBV7-6	TRBJ2-7	TRBD2	many	CASSPTSAGSYEQYF	TGTGCCAGCAGCCCAACTAGCGCCGGCTCCTACGAGCAGTACTTC
TRBV20-1	TRBJ2-7	.	.	CSAAGYEQYF	TGCAGTGCGGCGGGCTACGAGCAGTACTTC
TRBV2	TRBJ2-7	TRBD1	.	CASSRTGNYEQYF	TGTGCCAGCAGTCGGACAGGGAACTACGAGCAGTACTTC
TRBV29-1	TRBJ2-2	.	.	CSSTGAGGYTGELFF	TGCAGCTCGACAGGGGCGGGAGGTTACACCGGGGAGCTGTTTTTT
TRBV6-1	TRBJ2-1	.	.	CASSDPITTAGNEQFF	TGTGCCAGCAGTGACCCTATTACGACAGCCGGTAATGAGCAGTTCTTC
TRBV19	TRBJ2-1	.	.	CASKGGGPYNEQFF	TGTGCCAGTAAAGGGGGGGGTCCCTACAATGAGCAGTTCTTC
TRBV27	TRBJ2-7	TRBD2	.	CASSGRPNYEQYF	TGTGCCAGTAGCGGGAGGCCCAACTACGAGCAGTACTTC
TRBV27	TRBJ2-5	.	few	CASSSAAGTLQETQYF	TGTGCCAGCAGCTCCGCCGCGGGCACCCTCCAAGAGACCCAGTACTTC
TRBV5-1	TRBJ2-2	TRBD1	few	CASSLTGLRGPGELFF	TGCGCCAGCAGCCTGACAGGGCTGAGGGGTCCCGGGGAGCTGTTTTTT
TRBV5-1	TRBJ2-5	.	many	CASTPQVGIGTQYF	TGCGCCAGCACCCCACAGGTTGGGATTGGGACCCAGTACTTC
TRBV11-2	TRBJ2-5	.	.	CASSSTFSVGETQYF	TGTGCCAGCAGCTCTACATTTTCGGTTGGAGAGACCCAGTACTTC
TRBV20-1	TRBJ1-1	.	few	CSARDIAFF	TGCAGTGCTAGAGATATAGCTTTCTTT
TRBV4-1	TRBJ2-5	.	many	CASSQGERGKTQYF	TGCGCCAGCAGCCAAGGGGAGCGAGGGAAGACCCAGTACTTC
TRBV28	TRBJ2-7	TRBD2	.	CASSLGLAGVYEQYF	TGTGCCAGCAGTTTAGGGCTAGCGGGAGTCTACGAGCAGTACTTC
TRBV27	TRBJ2-1	TRBD2	once	CASSLLAGGLDNEQFF	TGTGCCAGCAGTTTGTTAGCGGGAGGGCTGGACAATGAGCAGTTCTTC
TRBV5-1	TRBJ2-7	.	.	CASSLMAGWAEQYF	TGCGCCAGCAGCTTGATGGCGGGGTGGGCCGAGCAGTACTTC
TRBV6-1	TRBJ2-5	.	.	CASSQSGDQETQYF	TGTGCCAGCAGTCAGTCAGGGGATCAAGAGACCCAGTACTTC
TRBV27	TRBJ1-2	TRBD1	.	CASSPRDSYGYTF	TGTGCCAGCAGCCCCCGGGACAGCTATGGCTACACCTTC
TRBV5-1	TRBJ2-5	TRBD2	once	CASSPTSGGGETQYF	TGCGCCAGCAGCCCCACTAGCGGGGGGGGAGAGACCCAGTACTTC
TRBV6-1	TRBJ2-7	.	.	CASSEPVYSEQYF	TGTGCCAGCAGTGAACCAGTATACTCCGAGCAGTACTTC
TRBV16	TRBJ1-5	TRBD1	.	CASSQAPGGRNQPQHF	TGTGCCAGCAGCCAAGCCCCAGGGGGAAGGAATCAGCCCCAGCATTTT
TRBV5-6	TRBJ1-4	.	.	CASSLGSDGFEKLFF	TGTGCCAGCAGCTTGGGGTCTGACGGATTTGAAAAACTGTTTTTT
TRBV14	TRBJ1-1	TRBD1	.	CASSLIRQGGEAFF	TGTGCCAGCAGTCTTATAAGACAGGGGGGTGAAGCTTTCTTT
TRBV19	TRBJ1-5	.	.	CASSIAGERQPQHF	TGTGCCAGTAGTATTGCAGGGGAGCGACAGCCCCAGCATTTT
TRBV19	TRBJ1-1	TRBD1	few	CASRRTGANTEAFF	TGTGCCAGTAGACGGACAGGGGCGAACACTGAAGCTTTCTTT
TRBV5-1	TRBJ2-4	TRBD1	.	CASSLAPGTADIQYF	TGCGCCAGCAGCTTGGCTCCCGGGACAGCAGACATTCAGTACTTC
TRBV30	TRBJ2-4	.	.	CAWSQGGSKNIQYF	TGTGCCTGGAGTCAAGGGGGTTCCAAAAACATTCAGTATTTC
TRBV28	TRBJ1-4	.	once	CASRLPRINEKLFF	TGTGCCAGCAGGCTGCCACGGATTAATGAAAAACTGTTTTTT
TRBV15	TRBJ1-1	.	.	CATSLGVGTEAFF	TGTGCCACCAGTTTGGGGGTAGGGACTGAAGCTTTCTTT